These 7 T cell receptor beta chains came from one sample sequenced in a study of blood T cells in healthy people across ages. For the second PCR, which ran for about 6 to 11 cycles, a sample-barcoded 5' primer and a J-beta primer mix were used. TCRdb recomputed calls from the 5' RACE reads with MiXCR, one row per CDR3 protein. Of approximately 800,000 distinct CDR3 sequences detected, 58% appear once; the ten largest clones hold 22%. The sequenced sample consisted of blood. All receptors come from a man in his thirties or forties in good health.

The V gene is TRBV5-1, the J gene TRBJ2-2; D possibly corresponds to TRBD1 (6 bases). Trimming left V 7 bases short and J 1 base short, with 17 bases between. Germline V CDR1 and CDR2: SGHRS, YFSETQ. The CDR3 loop spans 16 amino acids. The CDR3 region is CASGFLGALNTGELFF. CDR3 bases: TGCGCCAGCGGGTTCTTGGGGGCACTGAACACCGGGGAGCTGTTTTTT.

This clonotype has just a few counts. V and J are TRBV7-9 and TRBJ2-6; 7 bases align to TRBD1. V shed 5 bases, J shed 0 bases, and the junction held 10 bases outside the gene matches. The CDR3 length is 18 residues. The germline V gene encodes CDR1 SEHNR and CDR2 FQNEAQ (reference sequence). CDR3 in DNA: TGTGCCAGCAGCGCCCGACAGGGCCACAGCTCTGGGGCCAACGTCCTGACTTTC. Protein: CASSARQGHSSGANVLTF.

The V call is TRBV7-2, the J call TRBJ1-2; no clear D gene. Trimming stripped 1 base from V and 8 bases from J, with 8 bases between. Germline V gene data show CDR1 as SGHTA and CDR2 as FQGNSA. This CDR3 is built from 12 residues. CDR3 region: CASSLGVWGYTF. CDR3 bases: TGTGCCAGCAGCTTAGGAGTTTGGGGCTACACCTTC. Together with reference TRBV7-2 and TRBJ1-2, the CDR3 gives the full variable domain: GAGVSQSPSNKVTEKGKDVELRCDPISGHTALYWYRQSLGQGLEFLIYFQGNSAPDKSGLPSDRFSAERTGGSVSTLTIQRTQQEDSAVYLCASSLGVWGYTFGSGTRLTVV.

The rearrangement joins TRBV6-2 or TRBV6-3 to TRBJ1-6, with 7 bases fitting TRBD1. V shed 8 bases, J shed 10 bases, and the junction held 11 bases outside the gene matches. Germline CDR1 is MNHEY and CDR2 is SVGEGT. The length of the CDR3 is 14 residues. The CDR3 bases are TGTGCCAGCCGGCCAGGGGGTGAGAGATCACCCCTCCACTTT. Translating gives CASRPGGERSPLHF.

This clonotype was seen a single time. The chain combines TRBV11-2 with TRBJ2-7, with TRBD2 identical over 7 bases. The V gene's germline CDR1 is SGHAT and CDR2 FQNNGV. J gave up 2 bases and V 1 base, and 8 bases lay outside the gene matches. The CDR3 contains 16 residues. This chain's CDR3 is CASSLGRGDPPYEQYF. CDR3 sequence (DNA): TGTGCCAGCAGCTTAGGCCGGGGGGACCCGCCCTACGAGCAGTACTTC.

This clonotype came up a few times. CDR3 protein: CASSYSDDGTSGPSSYEQYF. The CDR3 DNA is TGTGCCAGCAGTTACTCTGATGATGGAACTAGCGGGCCAAGCTCCTACGAGCAGTACTTC. V is TRBV6-2 or TRBV6-3 and J is TRBJ2-7; TRBD2 agrees at 9 bases. After removal of 0 bases from V and 0 bases from J, the junction contained 15 bases not matched to a gene. The length of the CDR3 is 20 residues. Germline values: CDR1 MNHEY, CDR2 SVGEGT.

This chain uses TRBV18 with TRBJ1-5; 10 bases line up with TRBD1. Germline CDR1 is KGHSH and CDR2 is LQKENI. J gave up 3 bases and V 3 bases, and 5 bases lay outside the gene matches. The CDR3 sequence is 16 residues long. The CDR3 is CASSPRDRGHNQPQHF. The CDR3 nucleotides are TGTGCCAGCTCACCTCGGGACAGGGGCCACAATCAGCCCCAGCATTTT.